One and the same sample provided the 25 T cell receptor beta chains below, sequenced in a study of long-term antiretroviral therapy in people with HIV. Version v3.0 of the immunoSEQ assay was performed at survey level. The repertoire was sequenced with immunoSEQ multiplex PCR; TCRdb's copy has only in-frame clones and lacks some. The sample lists some 18,000 clones, roughly 90% occurring once. The source was unsorted PBMCs, collected 2.1 years after starting antiretroviral therapy. Source of these receptors: a man younger than 35 with HIV.

The chain combines TRBV5-4 with TRBJ2-7, with TRBD1 as a possible D gene (6 bases). The V and J ends lost 5 bases and 5 bases respectively, with 11 bases between them. This CDR3 spans 12 amino acids. The V gene's germline CDR1 is SGHNT and CDR2 YYREEE (reference sequence). DNA of the CDR3: TGTGCCAGCAGGAAACAGGGCGACGAGCAGTACTTC. Amino acids: CASRKQGDEQYF. The variable domain in full, completed from reference TRBV5-4 and TRBJ2-7, reads ETGVTQSPTHLIKTRGQQVTLRCSSQSGHNTVSWYQQALGQGPQFIFQYYREEENGRGNFPPRFSGLQFPNYSSELNVNALELDDSALYLCASRKQGDEQYFGPGTRLTVT.

The chain uses TRBV20-1 and TRBJ2-7; possible D gene TRBD2, 6 bases. V dropped 5 bases and J dropped 4 bases, with 9 bases sitting between them. CDR1 is DFQATT, CDR2 SNEGSKA, per germline (reference sequence). This CDR3 is built from 11 residues. The DNA of the CDR3 is TGCAGTGCTGGCGGGATTTACGAGCAGTACTTC. It codes for CSAGGIYEQYF.

This chain joins TRBV13 and TRBJ2-1; D ambiguous. The CDR3 totals 16 residues. V was clipped by 1 base and J by 0 bases, with 10 bases between them. Germline-derived CDR1 and CDR2 are PRHDT and FYEKMQ (reference sequence). CDR3 DNA sequence: TGTGCCAGCAGCTTAGCAGGCCCGAGCTCCTACAATGAGCAGTTCTTC. Amino acids: CASSLAGPSSYNEQFF.

V usage is TRBV5-4 and J usage is TRBJ1-2, with 8 bases identical to TRBD1. The CDR3 has 17 amino acids. Germline values: CDR1 SGHNT, CDR2 YYREEE (reference sequence). The V and J ends lost 2 bases and 4 bases, in that order; junction bases with no gene match: 13. CDR3 loop: CASSFVADRGTGYGYTF. Here the CDR3 DNA reads TGTGCCAGCAGCTTCGTCGCAGACAGGGGCACTGGCTATGGCTACACCTTC.

This chain joins TRBV7-2 and TRBJ1-2, with TRBD1 identical over 10 bases. Trimming at V came to 5 bases and at J to 4 bases, leaving 4 bases not matched to a gene. The length of the CDR3 is 14 residues. Germline CDR1 and CDR2: SGHTA and FQGNSA. Written as DNA, the CDR3 is TGTGCCAGCAGCATCAGACAGGGGGCCTATGGCTACACCTTC. It translates to CASSIRQGAYGYTF.

The chain has TRBV27 and TRBJ1-1; D may be TRBD1 (5 bases). Germline-derived CDR1 and CDR2 are MNHEY and SMNVEV (reference sequence). Trimming stripped 5 bases from V and 6 bases from J, with 22 bases between. This CDR3 region has 16 residues. DNA for the CDR3: TGTGCCAGCAGTCTCGCCCCGGGACCTGGGGACGCTGAAGCTTTCTTT. Translated: CASSLAPGPGDAEAFF.

Only a few counts were recorded for this clone. J is TRBJ1-1 and V is TRBV5-4; 9 bases are shared with TRBD1. V gave up 3 bases and J gave up 7 bases; unmatched junction bases: 7. Germline V gene sequence: CDR1 SGHNT, CDR2 YYREEE (reference sequence). The CDR3 has 14 amino acids. CDR3 sequence (DNA): TGTGCCAGCAGCTCCGGCACAGGGGGCTTTGAAGCTTTCTTT. Protein: CASSSGTGGFEAFF.

V and J are TRBV30 and TRBJ1-2; D unresolved. CDR1 GTSNPN and CDR2 SVGIG come from the germline V gene (reference sequence). The CDR3 is 13 amino acids. V lost 0 bases and J 3 bases, leaving 8 bases between the germline ends. The CDR3 here is CAWSVTGDYGYTF. CDR3 nucleotide sequence: TGTGCCTGGAGTGTGACTGGGGACTATGGCTACACCTTC.

This clone has just a few counts. The chain is built from TRBV7-9 and TRBJ2-7, with 7 bases lining up with TRBD1. V gave up 5 bases and J gave up 1 base; unmatched junction bases: 2. The CDR3 length is 13 residues. Looked up from germline, CDR1 is SEHNR and CDR2 is FQNEAQ (reference sequence). The CDR3 sequence: CASSQGQSYEQYF. In DNA, the CDR3 is TGTGCCAGCAGCCAGGGACAGTCCTACGAGCAGTACTTC.

The V gene is TRBV7-2, the J gene TRBJ2-7, with 7 bases matching TRBD2. CDR1 and CDR2 from the germline V gene are SGHTA and FQGNSA. Trimming took 1 base from V and 4 from J; bases not matched to a gene: 10. The CDR3 runs to 16 residues. CDR3 coding DNA: TGTGCCAGCAGCTTAGTAGCTAGCGGAACTCTATACGAGCAGTACTTC. Its protein is CASSLVASGTLYEQYF.

V and J are TRBV4-1 and TRBJ2-7; TRBD1 matches 8 bases. Germline-derived CDR1 and CDR2 are MGHRA and YSYEKL. This CDR3 is built from 15 residues. V shed 0 bases and J 5 bases; nucleotides not matched to a gene: 6. CDR3 DNA: TGCGCCAGCAGCCAAGATTTCGGACAGGGCAACGAGCAGTACTTC. This translates into CASSQDFGQGNEQYF.

The chain uses TRBV4-1 and TRBJ2-5; 11 positions match TRBD1. The end of the DNA aligns better with TRBJ2-7, so the J call may be wrong. This CDR3 contains 15 residues. Germline assignment: CDR1 MGHRA and CDR2 YSYEKL. The DNA of the CDR3 is TGCGCCAGCAGCCAACCCGGGACAGGGGGATACGAGCAGTACTTC. Encoded protein: CASSQPGTGGYEQYF.

This chain connects TRBV11-2 to TRBJ2-7, with 9 positions matching TRBD2. Germline V gene sequence: CDR1 SGHAT, CDR2 FQNNGV. CDR3 length equals 17 residues. Unmatched junction bases numbered 10, after V lost 2 bases and J lost 2 bases. Here the CDR3 reads CASSLFGGLAPTYEQYF. DNA for the CDR3: TGTGCCAGCAGCTTATTCGGTGGACTAGCGCCAACCTACGAGCAGTACTTC.

The CDR3 spells CASSQERGGGSGELFF. The CDR3, as DNA: TGCGCCAGCAGCCAAGAACGCGGGGGCGGGTCCGGGGAGCTGTTTTTT. The J gene is TRBJ2-2, the V gene TRBV4-1; the D gene is possibly TRBD2 (7 bases). There are 16 residues in the CDR3. Trimming shortened V by 0 bases and J by 6 bases, and 14 bases separated the two germline ends. Per germline, CDR1 MGHRA and CDR2 YSYEKL.

The V gene is TRBV4-1, the J gene TRBJ2-6, with D perhaps matching TRBD1 (5 bases). V lost 2 bases and J lost 1, with 12 bases in between. Germline V lookup: CDR1 MGHRA, CDR2 YSYEKL. CDR3 length: 17 amino acids. The CDR3 protein is CASSQTTPGSGANVLTF. The DNA of the CDR3 is TGCGCCAGCAGCCAAACTACTCCAGGGTCTGGGGCCAACGTCCTGACTTTC.

The chain uses TRBV6-4 and TRBJ2-1; D may correspond to TRBD1 or TRBD2 (5 bases each). CDR3 length: 13 residues. Germline V gives CDR1 MRHNA, CDR2 SNTAGT. Trimming left V 0 bases short and J 8 bases short, with 8 bases between. CDR3 protein: CASSDSGDHEQFF. Here the CDR3 DNA reads TGTGCCAGCAGTGACTCGGGGGACCATGAGCAGTTCTTC.

The sample holds one count of this clone. The genes are TRBV2 and TRBJ1-1; no clear D gene. CDR1 and CDR2 (germline): SNHLY, FYNNEI. V lost 6 bases and J 0 bases, leaving 8 bases between the germline ends. The CDR3 covers 13 residues. CDR3 nucleotide sequence: TGTGCCAGCAGGGGCAGCATGAACACTGAAGCTTTCTTT. Protein: CASRGSMNTEAFF.

The chain uses TRBV28 and TRBJ2-2; 8 bases fit TRBD2. V was pared by 5 bases and J by 3 bases, with 8 bases of the junction left unmatched. This CDR3 is built from 16 residues. Germline CDR1 is MDHEN and CDR2 is SYDVKM. The CDR3 region is CASSHTSGYDTGELFF. DNA for the CDR3: TGTGCCAGCAGTCATACTAGCGGCTACGACACCGGGGAGCTGTTTTTT.

V usage is TRBV14 and J usage is TRBJ1-3, with D possibly TRBD1 on 6 matching bases. V gave up 7 bases and J gave up 3 bases, with 10 bases separating them. CDR3 size: 13 residues. Germline V gene data show CDR1 as SGHDN and CDR2 as FVKESK. The CDR3 coding sequence is TGTGCCAGCACCAACAGGGTTGGAAACACCATATATTTT. Translating it yields CASTNRVGNTIYF.

This rearrangement joins TRBV20-1 to TRBJ1-2; D is possibly TRBD1 (5 bases). Trimming shortened V by 5 bases and J by 10 bases, and 14 bases separated the two germline ends. The CDR3 is made up of 11 amino acids. Germline assignment: CDR1 DFQATT and CDR2 SNEGSKA (reference sequence). CDR3 DNA: TGCAGTGCTGAAGACAGCGACTTCTACACCTTC. Protein sequence: CSAEDSDFYTF.

The V and J genes are TRBV6-5 and TRBJ1-2; D is uncertain. The CDR3 runs to 13 residues. V lost 6 bases to trimming and J lost 5 bases, with 13 bases between them. Germline CDR1 MNHEY, CDR2 SVGAGI. The CDR3 region has the DNA TGTGCCAGCAGCTACCGGGGAGGGTATGGCTACACCTTC. Protein: CASSYRGGYGYTF.

The chain is built from TRBV7-2 and TRBJ2-2; D possibly corresponds to TRBD2 (6 bases). This CDR3 has 16 amino acids. CDR1 is SGHTA, CDR2 FQGNSA, per germline. Deletions cut 4 bases from V and 4 bases from J, with 16 bases between. Here the CDR3 DNA reads TGTGCCAGCAGCTCGCCTAGGCCCGGGGGCACCGGGGAGCTGTTTTTT. It is translated as CASSSPRPGGTGELFF.

The chain recombines TRBV15 with TRBJ1-1, with D perhaps matching TRBD1 (6 bases). The CDR3 length is 15 residues. CDR1 and CDR2 from the germline V gene are LNHNV and YYDKDF (reference sequence). V was trimmed by 5 bases and J by 5 bases, leaving 18 bases between them. The chain's CDR3 is CATSGGGRTGTEAFF. In DNA, the CDR3 is TGTGCCACCAGCGGAGGGGGACGGACGGGGACTGAAGCTTTCTTT.

The J gene is TRBJ2-4, the V gene TRBV15, with 9 bases aligning to TRBD1. J lost 5 bases, V lost 3 bases, and 5 bases had no gene match. The CDR3 is made up of 15 amino acids. The germline V gene has CDR1 LNHNV and CDR2 YYDKDF (reference sequence). The CDR3 DNA is TGTGCCACCAGCAGGCTCCGGACAGGGGAAAACATTCAGTACTTC. Protein: CATSRLRTGENIQYF. The variable domain in full, with the rest retrieved from reference TRBV15 and TRBJ2-4, is DAMVIQNPRYQVTQFGKPVTLSCSQTLNHNVMYWYQQKSSQAPKLLFHYYDKDFNNEADTPDNFQSRRPNTSFCFLDIRSPGLGDTAMYLCATSRLRTGENIQYFGAGTRLSVL.

The CDR3 coding sequence is TGCGCCAGCGCCGCTTATCAGGGAAGCAATCAGCCCCAGCATTTT. Translated: CASAAYQGSNQPQHF. This chain connects TRBV4-3 to TRBJ1-5, with D perhaps matching TRBD1 (5 bases). Per the germline V gene, CDR1 is LGHNA and CDR2 is YSLEER. The CDR3 runs to 15 residues. With 8 bases removed from V and 1 base from J, the gap between germline ends came to 15 bases.